One sample yielded the 8 T cell receptor beta chains listed below, sequenced in a study of blood T cells in healthy people across ages. The use of a sample-barcoded 5' primer and a J-beta primer mix characterized a second PCR of roughly 6 to 11 cycles. One entry per CDR3 protein, called by TCRdb with MiXCR from the 5' RACE reads. The sample has 650,000 to 1,000,000 distinct CDR3 sequences; under 40% are singletons. The sequencing input was blood. The source is a young man in good health.

This rearrangement joins TRBV12-5 to TRBJ1-2, with D possibly TRBD1 on 6 matching bases. Per the germline V gene, CDR1 is LGHNT and CDR2 is FRNRAP. The germline V and J ends were trimmed by 5 bases and 0 bases, with 16 bases remaining between them. The CDR3 has 16 amino acids. DNA for the CDR3: TGTGCTAGTGGTAATTACTTCAGGGGAACTAACTATGGCTACACCTTC. Protein: CASGNYFRGTNYGYTF.

The chain joins TRBV19 to TRBJ2-5, with 7 bases that match TRBD1. This CDR3 spans 15 amino acids. Germline V CDR1 and CDR2: LNHDA, SQIVND (reference sequence). With 5 bases clipped from V and 2 bases from J, the junction kept 8 bases outside the gene matches. CDR3 bases: TGTGCCAGTAGTGCCGGGACAGTACTACAAGAGACCCAGTACTTC. Translated, it gives CASSAGTVLQETQYF.

The V and J genes are TRBV5-1 and TRBJ1-6; D not certain. The germline CDR1 and CDR2 sequences are SGHRS and YFSETQ. Trimming cost V 4 bases and J 7 bases, with 15 bases left between them. The CDR3 covers 15 residues. As DNA, the CDR3 is TGCGCCAGCAGCCCATTGAGAGGGTCGAATTCACCCCTCCACTTT. Its translation: CASSPLRGSNSPLHF.

V usage is TRBV6-2 or TRBV6-3 and J usage is TRBJ2-7; D remains ambiguous. V lost 7 bases to trimming and J lost 3 bases, with 10 bases between them. The CDR3 is 12 residues long. The V gene's germline CDR1 is MNHEY and CDR2 SVGEGT. In DNA form, the CDR3 reads TGTGCCAGCAATTCACCGGGCTACGAGCAGTACTTC. Its protein is CASNSPGYEQYF.

The V call is TRBV24-1, the J call TRBJ1-5; D unclear. Germline CDR1 KGHDR, CDR2 SFDVKD. This CDR3 spans 12 amino acids. V was clipped by 3 bases and J by 6 bases, with 5 bases between them. The CDR3 DNA sequence: TGTGCCACCAGTGATCGGGGTCAGCCCCAGCATTTT. This translates into CATSDRGQPQHF.

This sequence joins TRBV20-1 and TRBJ2-3; maybe TRBD2 (6 bases). Trimming pared 6 bases from V and 4 bases from J, leaving 17 bases between. The germline CDR1 and CDR2 sequences are DFQATT and SNEGSKA (reference sequence). There are 14 residues in the CDR3. CDR3 sequence: CSAAGRSGADTQYF. The CDR3 DNA reads as TGCAGTGCCGCGGGACGCAGCGGCGCAGATACGCAGTATTTT.

This chain connects TRBV5-6 to TRBJ2-7, with 9 nucleotides matching TRBD2. Germline V CDR1 and CDR2: SGHDT, YYEEEE. CDR3 length: 16 amino acids. With V trimmed by 1 base and J by 4 bases, 9 bases remained unmatched. CDR3 bases: TGTGCCAGCAGCTTGCTCGCGGGGGGGCCTTTGTACGAGCAGTACTTC. Protein product: CASSLLAGGPLYEQYF.

J is TRBJ2-1 and V is TRBV4-2; 9 bases are shared with TRBD1. J lost 9 bases, V lost 3 bases, and 15 bases had no gene match. The CDR3 sequence is 17 residues long. Per the germline V gene, CDR1 is LGHNA and CDR2 is YNFKEQ. The CDR3 coding sequence is TGTGCCAGCAGCCAGGGGGACAGGGCCCCGAAAGGTCTTGAGCAGTTCTTC. It specifies CASSQGDRAPKGLEQFF.